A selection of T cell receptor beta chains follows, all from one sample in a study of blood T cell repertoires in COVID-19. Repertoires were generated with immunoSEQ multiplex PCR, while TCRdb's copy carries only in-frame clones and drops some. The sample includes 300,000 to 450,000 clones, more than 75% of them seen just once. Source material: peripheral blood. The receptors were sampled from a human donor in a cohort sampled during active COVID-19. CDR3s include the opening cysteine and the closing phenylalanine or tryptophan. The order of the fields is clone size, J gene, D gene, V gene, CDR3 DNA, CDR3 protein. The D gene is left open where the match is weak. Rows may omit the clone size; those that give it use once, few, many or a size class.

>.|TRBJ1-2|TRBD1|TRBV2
TGTGCCAGCAGTGAGGGGACAGGGAGAGGCTACACCTTC
CASSEGTGRGYTF
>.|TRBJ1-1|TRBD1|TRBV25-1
TGTGCCAGCAGTGAGACCCCTGACAGGGGTAATGAAGCTTTCTTT
CASSETPDRGNEAFF
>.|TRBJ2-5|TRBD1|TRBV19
TGTGCCAGTAGTCGAAGACAGGGTTTCGGAGAGACCCAGTACTTC
CASSRRQGFGETQYF
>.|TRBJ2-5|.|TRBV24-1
TGTGCCACCGGGGCGGGGCAACTCCAAGAGACCCAGTACTTC
CATGAGQLQETQYF
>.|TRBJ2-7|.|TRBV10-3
TGTGCCACCCGGGGAGGCTACCAATCGTGGGAGCAGTACTTC
CATRGGYQSWEQYF
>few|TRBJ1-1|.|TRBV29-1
TGCAGCGAGACATTCATGAACACTGAAGCTTTCTTT
CSETFMNTEAFF
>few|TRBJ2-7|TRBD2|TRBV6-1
TGTGCCAGCAGTGACCGCGATAGCGGGAGGGTTCGGGGCGAGCAGTACTTC
CASSDRDSGRVRGEQYF
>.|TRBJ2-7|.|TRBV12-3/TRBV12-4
TGTGCCAGCAGCCTGACTAGAGGCTACGAGCAGTACTTC
CASSLTRGYEQYF
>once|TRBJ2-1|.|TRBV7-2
TGTGCCAGCAGCTTAGACACCAACAATGAGCAGTTCTTC
CASSLDTNNEQFF
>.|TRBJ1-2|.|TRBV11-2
TGTGCTAGCAGCTTAGCAGCTAACTATGGCTACACCTTC
CASSLAANYGYTF
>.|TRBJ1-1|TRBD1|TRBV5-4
TGTGCCAGCAGCTTGGCCCAGGGGGTGTACACTGAAGCTTTCTTT
CASSLAQGVYTEAFF
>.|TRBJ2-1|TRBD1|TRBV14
TGTGCCAGCAGCCTGGACAGGGACGGGCTCGGCGATGAGCAGTTCTTC
CASSLDRDGLGDEQFF
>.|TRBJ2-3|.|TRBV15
TGTGCCACCAGCATGGGTCGACAGTTCGATACGCAGTATTTT
CATSMGRQFDTQYF
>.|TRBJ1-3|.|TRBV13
TGTGCCAGCAGCTACAGGGCCGGAAAGGGATTCACTGGAAACACCATATATTTT
CASSYRAGKGFTGNTIYF
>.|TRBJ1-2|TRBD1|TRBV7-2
TGTGCCAGCAGCCCGAGGTCAGGCACAGGGGCATACTATGGCTACACCTTC
CASSPRSGTGAYYGYTF
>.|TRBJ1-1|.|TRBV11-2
TGTGCCAGCAGCTTAGCCCCAATCGGACAGCAAGAAGCTTTCTTT
CASSLAPIGQQEAFF
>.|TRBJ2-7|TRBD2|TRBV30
TGTGCCTGGGCCAAGACTAGCGGGGGCTCGGTCTACGAGCAGTACTTC
CAWAKTSGGSVYEQYF
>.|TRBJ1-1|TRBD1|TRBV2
TGTGCCAGCAGGGGGGACAGGGTCGGCACTGAAGCTTTCTTT
CASRGDRVGTEAFF
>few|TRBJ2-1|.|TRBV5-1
TGCGCCAGCAGCTTGGGGTTGGCGGGCTCCTACAATGAGCAGTTCTTC
CASSLGLAGSYNEQFF
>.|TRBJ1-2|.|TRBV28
TGTGCCAGCAGTTTTCTATTTGGAGAGAAGGGCTACACCTTC
CASSFLFGEKGYTF
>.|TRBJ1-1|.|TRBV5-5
TGTGCCAGCAGTTCGACACCGAACACTGAAGCTTTCTTT
CASSSTPNTEAFF
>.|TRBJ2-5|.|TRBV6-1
TGTGCCAGCAGCCGCGGACATCACCAAGAGACCCAGTACTTC
CASSRGHHQETQYF
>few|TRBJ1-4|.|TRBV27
TGTGCCAGCGGAAGACAGCAGACTAATGAAAAACTGTTTTTT
CASGRQQTNEKLFF
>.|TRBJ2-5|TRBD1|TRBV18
TGTGCCAGCTCACGGTGGTGGACAGGGGAGACCCAGTACTTC
CASSRWWTGETQYF
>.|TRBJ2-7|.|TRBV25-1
TGTGCCAGCAGTGGAAACAGGTTCCCCTCCTACGAGCAGTACTTC
CASSGNRFPSYEQYF
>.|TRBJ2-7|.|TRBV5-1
TGCGCCAGCAGCTTGGTGGCCCGATCCTACGAGCAGTACTTC
CASSLVARSYEQYF
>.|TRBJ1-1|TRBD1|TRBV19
TGTGCCAGTAGCAGAACTACAGGGGGCTTGAACACTGAAGCTTTCTTT
CASSRTTGGLNTEAFF
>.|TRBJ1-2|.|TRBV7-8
TGTGCCAGCAGCTTCGGCGGAAACAACTATGGCTACACCTTC
CASSFGGNNYGYTF
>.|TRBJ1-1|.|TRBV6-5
TGTGCCAGCAGGGCTTTCAGGTACACTGAAGCTTTCTTT
CASRAFRYTEAFF
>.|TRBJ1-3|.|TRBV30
TGTGCCTGGGGCGAACGACGACTAACCATATATTTT
CAWGERRLTIYF
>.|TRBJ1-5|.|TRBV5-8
TGTGCCAGCAGCCGACATGGCAATCAGCCCCAGCATTTT
CASSRHGNQPQHF
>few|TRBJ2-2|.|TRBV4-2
TGTGCCAGCAGCCCTAGCGCGGGGAGGCCCGGGGAGCTGTTTTTT
CASSPSAGRPGELFF
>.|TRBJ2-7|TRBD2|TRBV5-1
TGCGCCAGCAGCTTGGCCATAGCGGGGGCAGGACACGAGCAGTACTTC
CASSLAIAGAGHEQYF
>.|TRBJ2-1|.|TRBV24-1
TGTGCCACCAGTGATTCATACACAGAGTACAATGAGCAGTTCTTC
CATSDSYTEYNEQFF
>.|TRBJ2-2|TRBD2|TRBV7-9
TGTGCCAGCGACTGGACTAGCGGGAGAACCGGGGAGCTGTTTTTT
CASDWTSGRTGELFF
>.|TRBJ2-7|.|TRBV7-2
TGTGCCAGCAGCGCTGGTAGCGGTGACTCCTACGAGCAGTACTTC
CASSAGSGDSYEQYF
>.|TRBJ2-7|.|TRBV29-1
TGCAGCGTTGACAGGGGTTACGAGCAGTACTTC
CSVDRGYEQYF
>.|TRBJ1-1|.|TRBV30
TGTGCCTGGACCGGGAATCTGAACACTGAAGCTTTCTTT
CAWTGNLNTEAFF
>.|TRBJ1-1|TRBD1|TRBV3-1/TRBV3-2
TGTGCCAGCAGCCCCCATCCGGGACAGGGGTACACTGAAGCTTTCTTT
CASSPHPGQGYTEAFF
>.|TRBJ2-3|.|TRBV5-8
TGTGCCAGCAGCCGAAGGGGTGGAGGCACAGATACGCAGTATTTT
CASSRRGGGTDTQYF
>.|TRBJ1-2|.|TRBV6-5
TGTGCCAGCAGCCGGGTACCCGACTATGGCTACACCTTC
CASSRVPDYGYTF
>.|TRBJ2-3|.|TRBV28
TGTGCCAGCAGTTCCCTCACAGATACGCAGTATTTT
CASSSLTDTQYF
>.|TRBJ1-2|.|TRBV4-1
TGCGCCAGCAGCCAAGAGTCGGGGGGACCGTATGGCTACACCTTC
CASSQESGGPYGYTF
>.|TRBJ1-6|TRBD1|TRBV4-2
TGTGCCAGCAGCCAAGACTTAGGGACAGGGCCCTATAATTCACCCCTCCACTTT
CASSQDLGTGPYNSPLHF
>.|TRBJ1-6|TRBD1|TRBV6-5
TGTGCCAGCAGATTGGACAGGGGTGGATCACCCCTCCACTTT
CASRLDRGGSPLHF
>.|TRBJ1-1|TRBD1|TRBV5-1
TGCGCCAGCACGGACAGGGGGGCCAAGAACACTGAAGCTTTCTTT
CASTDRGAKNTEAFF